The sequence of this T cell receptor (beta chain) was determined in a study of CD4+ T cells in melanoma. This clone was seen only a few times. Its antigen is unknown. The repertoire was sequenced with immunoSEQ multiplex PCR; TCRdb's copy has only in-frame clones and lacks some. The sample lists tens of thousands of clones, about 70% occurring once. Study results and caveats: CD8+ T cell, macrophage and B cell function reportedly correlated with neoantigen-specific CD4+ T cells.

The specimen sequenced was tumor tissue. This receptor was identified in a human donor with melanoma.

The CDR3 sequence is CASSLEWEGPGELFF. The CDR3 DNA reads TGTGCCAGCAGCTTAGAGTGGGAGGGCCCCGGGGAGCTGTTTTTT. The chain is built from TRBV7-2 and TRBJ2-2; 7 bases line up with TRBD2. Germline V lookup: CDR1 SGHTA, CDR2 FQGNSA. Germline trimming cut 1 base from V and 6 bases from J; bases unmatched to any gene: 5. This CDR3 region has 15 residues.